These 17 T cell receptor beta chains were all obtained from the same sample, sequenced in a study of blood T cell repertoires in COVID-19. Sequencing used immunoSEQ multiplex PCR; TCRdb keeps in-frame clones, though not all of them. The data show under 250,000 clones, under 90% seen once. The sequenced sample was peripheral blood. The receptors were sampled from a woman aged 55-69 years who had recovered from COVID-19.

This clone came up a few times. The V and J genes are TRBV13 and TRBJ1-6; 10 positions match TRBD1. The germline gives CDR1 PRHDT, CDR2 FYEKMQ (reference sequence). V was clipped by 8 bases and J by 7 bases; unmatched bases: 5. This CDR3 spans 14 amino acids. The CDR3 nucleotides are TGTGCCAGCGGGGAGGGACAGGGGAATTCACCCCTCCACTTT. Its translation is CASGEGQGNSPLHF.

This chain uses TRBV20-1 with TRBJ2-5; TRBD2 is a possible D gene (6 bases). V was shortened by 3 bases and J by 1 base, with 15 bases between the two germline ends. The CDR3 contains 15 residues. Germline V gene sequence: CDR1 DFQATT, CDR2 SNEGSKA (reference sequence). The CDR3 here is CSASQGGGPQETQYF. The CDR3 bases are TGCAGTGCTAGTCAGGGAGGTGGCCCCCAAGAGACCCAGTACTTC.

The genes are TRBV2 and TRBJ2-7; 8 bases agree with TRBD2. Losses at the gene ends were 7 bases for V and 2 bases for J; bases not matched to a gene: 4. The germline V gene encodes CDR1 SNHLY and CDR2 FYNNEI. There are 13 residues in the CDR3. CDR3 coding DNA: TGTGCCAGCACCCATAGCGGGGCCTACGAGCAGTACTTC. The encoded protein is CASTHSGAYEQYF.

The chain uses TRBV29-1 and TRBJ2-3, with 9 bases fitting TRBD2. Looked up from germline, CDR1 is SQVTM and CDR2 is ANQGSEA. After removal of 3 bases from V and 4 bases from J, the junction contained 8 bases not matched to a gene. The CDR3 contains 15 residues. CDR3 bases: TGCAGCGTTGACTTCGCGGGGGGGCACTCAGATACGCAGTATTTT. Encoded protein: CSVDFAGGHSDTQYF.

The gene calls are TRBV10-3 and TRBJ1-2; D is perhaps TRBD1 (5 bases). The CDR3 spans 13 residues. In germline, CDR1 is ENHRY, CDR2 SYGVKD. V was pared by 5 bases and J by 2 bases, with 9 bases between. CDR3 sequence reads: CAISPQENYGYTF. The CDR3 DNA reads TGTGCCATCAGTCCACAGGAAAACTATGGCTACACCTTC.

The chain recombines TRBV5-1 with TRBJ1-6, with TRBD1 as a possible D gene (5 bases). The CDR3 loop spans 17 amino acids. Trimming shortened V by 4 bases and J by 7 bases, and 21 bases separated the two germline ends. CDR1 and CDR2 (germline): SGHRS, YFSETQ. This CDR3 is CASSPLTGGSLNSPLHF. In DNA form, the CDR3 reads TGCGCCAGCAGCCCCCTCACCGGGGGGAGCCTGAATTCACCCCTCCACTTT.

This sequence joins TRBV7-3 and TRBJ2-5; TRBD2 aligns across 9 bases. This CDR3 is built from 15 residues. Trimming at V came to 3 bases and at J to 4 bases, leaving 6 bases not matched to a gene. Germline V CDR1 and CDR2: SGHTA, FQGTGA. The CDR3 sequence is CASSFGGGAGETQYF. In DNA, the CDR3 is TGTGCCAGCAGCTTCGGCGGGGGGGCTGGAGAGACCCAGTACTTC.

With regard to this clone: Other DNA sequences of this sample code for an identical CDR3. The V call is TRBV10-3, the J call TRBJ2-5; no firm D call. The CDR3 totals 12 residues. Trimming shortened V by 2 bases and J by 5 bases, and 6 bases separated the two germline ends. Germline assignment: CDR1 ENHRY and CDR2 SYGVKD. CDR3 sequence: CAISEQWETQYF. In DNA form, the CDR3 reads TGTGCCATCAGTGAGCAGTGGGAGACCCAGTACTTC.

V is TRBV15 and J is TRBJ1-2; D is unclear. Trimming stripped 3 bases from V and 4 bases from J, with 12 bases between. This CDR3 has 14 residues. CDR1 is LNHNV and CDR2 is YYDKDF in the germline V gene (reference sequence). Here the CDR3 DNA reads TGTGCCACCAGCAGCGGAGGGAATGGCTATGGCTACACCTTC. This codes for CATSSGGNGYGYTF.

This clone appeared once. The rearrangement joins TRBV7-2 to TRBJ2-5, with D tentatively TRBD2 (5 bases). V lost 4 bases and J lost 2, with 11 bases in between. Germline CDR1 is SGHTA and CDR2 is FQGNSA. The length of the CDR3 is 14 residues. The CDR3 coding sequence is TGTGCCAGCAGCTCGGACTGGGGACAAGAGACCCAGTACTTC. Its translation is CASSSDWGQETQYF.

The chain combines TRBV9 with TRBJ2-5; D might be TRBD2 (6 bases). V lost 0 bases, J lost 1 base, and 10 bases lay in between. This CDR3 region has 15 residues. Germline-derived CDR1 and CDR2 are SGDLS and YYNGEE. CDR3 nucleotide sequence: TGTGCCAGCAGCGTAGGAGGGCGGGGCCAAGAGACCCAGTACTTC. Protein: CASSVGGRGQETQYF.

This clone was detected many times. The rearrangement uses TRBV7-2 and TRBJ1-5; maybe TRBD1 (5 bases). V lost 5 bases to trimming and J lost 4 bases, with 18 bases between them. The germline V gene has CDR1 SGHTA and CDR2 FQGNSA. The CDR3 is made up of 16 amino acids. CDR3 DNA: TGTGCCAGCAGCCCTGAACCGCAGGGTTGGAATCAGCCCCAGCATTTT. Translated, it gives CASSPEPQGWNQPQHF.

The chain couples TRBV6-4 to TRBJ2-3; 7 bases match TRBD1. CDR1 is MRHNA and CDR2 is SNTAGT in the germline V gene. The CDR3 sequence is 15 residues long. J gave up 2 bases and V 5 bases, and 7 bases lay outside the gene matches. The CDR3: CASSPGTAATDTQYF. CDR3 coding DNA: TGTGCCAGCAGTCCCGGGACAGCCGCCACAGATACGCAGTATTTT.

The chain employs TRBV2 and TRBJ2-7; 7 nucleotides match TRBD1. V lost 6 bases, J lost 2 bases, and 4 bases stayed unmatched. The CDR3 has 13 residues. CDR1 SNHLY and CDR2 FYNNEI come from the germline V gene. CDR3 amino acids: CASREDRTYEQYF. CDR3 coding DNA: TGTGCCAGCAGGGAGGACAGGACCTACGAGCAGTACTTC. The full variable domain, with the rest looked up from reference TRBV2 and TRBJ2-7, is EPEVTQTPSHQVTQMGQEVILRCVPISNHLYFYWYRQILGQKVEFLVSFYNNEISEKSEIFDDQFSVERPDGSNFTLKIRSTKLEDSAMYFCASREDRTYEQYFGPGTRLTVT.

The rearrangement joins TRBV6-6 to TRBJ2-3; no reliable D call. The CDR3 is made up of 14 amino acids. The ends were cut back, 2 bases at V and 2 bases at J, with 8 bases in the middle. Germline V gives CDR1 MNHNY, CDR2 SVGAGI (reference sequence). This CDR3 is CASSYTHFTDTQYF. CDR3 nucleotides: TGTGCCAGCAGTTACACCCACTTCACAGATACGCAGTATTTT.

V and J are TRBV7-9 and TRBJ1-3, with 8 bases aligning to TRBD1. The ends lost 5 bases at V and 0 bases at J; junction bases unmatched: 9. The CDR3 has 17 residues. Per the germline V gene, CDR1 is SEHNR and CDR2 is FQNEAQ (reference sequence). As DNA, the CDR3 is TGTGCCAGCAGCCAGAAACAGGGGGTGAGCTCTGGAAACACCATATATTTT. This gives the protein CASSQKQGVSSGNTIYF.

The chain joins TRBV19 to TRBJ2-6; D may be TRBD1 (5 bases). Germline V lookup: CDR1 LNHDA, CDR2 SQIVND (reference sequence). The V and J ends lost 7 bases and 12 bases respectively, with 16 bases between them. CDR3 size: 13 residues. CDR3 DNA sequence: TGTGCCAGTACTAGGCCGACAGTTCCCGTCCTGACTTTC. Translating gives CASTRPTVPVLTF.